A single sample is the source of the 18 T cell receptor beta chains below, sequenced in a study of Ad26.COV2.S vaccination and SARS-CoV-2 variants. TCRdb's table, derived via immunoSEQ multiplex PCR, lists solely in-frame clones and lacks some. Seen here are roughly 510,000 clones, around nine tenths observed once, and the top ten hold roughly 13%. The treatment denotes: some 20 received Ad26.COV2.S at low or high dose, single or two shots; roughly five received placebo; per-sample allocation not given. Each sample was drawn 63 days after the first injection (of vaccine or placebo). The sample in question was peripheral blood, obtained in a trial of Ad26.COV2.S vaccine versus placebo. The receptors stem from a person between 18 and 59 years old who received the Ad26.COV2.S COVID-19 vaccine or a placebo.

In its sample, this clone was seen a few times. The CDR3: CASSVGEGQGFYEQYF. The CDR3 bases are TGTGCCAGCAGCGTTGGGGAGGGACAGGGATTCTACGAGCAGTACTTC. This rearrangement joins TRBV9 to TRBJ2-7; 9 bases map to TRBD1. The CDR3 loop spans 16 amino acids. Germline V CDR1 and CDR2: SGDLS, YYNGEE. V lost 2 bases and J lost 3; bases outside the gene matches: 9.

Turning to this clone: Within the sample, other DNA sequences also encode this same CDR3. CDR3 sequence (DNA): TGTGCCAGCAGTTCAGGGGGCTCTGGAAACACCATATATTTT. Residues: CASSSGGSGNTIYF. This chain links TRBV28 with TRBJ1-3; 7 bases line up with TRBD1. The CDR3 is 14 amino acids. The germline CDR1 and CDR2 sequences are MDHEN and SYDVKM. V lost 4 bases and J lost 0; bases outside the gene matches: 0. The variable domain in full, completed from reference TRBV28 and TRBJ1-3, reads DVKVTQSSRYLVKRTGEKVFLECVQDMDHENMFWYRQDPGLGLRLIYFSYDVKMKEKGDIPEGYSVSREKKERFSLILESASTNQTSMYLCASSSGGSGNTIYFGEGSWLTVV.

The genes are TRBV28 and TRBJ2-5, with D tentatively TRBD1 or TRBD2 (5 bases each). V lost 3 bases to trimming and J lost 7 bases, with 12 bases between them. CDR1 MDHEN and CDR2 SYDVKM come from the germline V gene. The CDR3 runs 13 residues. CDR3 nucleotide sequence: TGTGCCAGCAGTTTGAGGGGCGCCGGGACCCAGTACTTC. Protein sequence: CASSLRGAGTQYF.

With respect to this clone: Other DNA sequences from this sample encode an identical CDR3 as well. J is TRBJ2-2 and V is TRBV27, with D uncertain. Germline CDR1 is MNHEY and CDR2 is SMNVEV (reference sequence). The CDR3 runs to 11 residues. V lost 3 bases to trimming and J lost 5 bases, with 1 base between them. In DNA, the CDR3 is TGTGCCAGCAGTTTGACCGGGGAGCTGTTTTTT. This sequence encodes CASSLTGELFF.

The chain joins TRBV5-1 to TRBJ2-2, with D tentatively TRBD2 (5 bases). CDR3 size: 15 residues. The V gene's germline CDR1 is SGHRS and CDR2 YFSETQ. Trimming shortened V by 1 base and J by 0 bases, and 7 bases separated the two germline ends. CDR3 region: CASSLQTTNTGELFF. CDR3 bases: TGCGCCAGCAGCTTGCAGACTACGAACACCGGGGAGCTGTTTTTT.

This clone was found once. The genes are TRBV6-2 or TRBV6-3 and TRBJ1-2; D unclear. Germline V gene sequence: CDR1 MNHEY, CDR2 SVGEGT. V was shortened by 5 bases and J by 9 bases, with 19 bases between the two germline ends. CDR3 size: 14 residues. The CDR3 protein is CASSRGALDGRYTF. Here the CDR3 DNA reads TGTGCCAGCAGTCGGGGTGCTTTGGACGGTCGCTACACCTTC.

The V gene is TRBV5-1, the J gene TRBJ2-1, with D perhaps assigned TRBD1 or TRBD2 (7 bases each). CDR1 SGHRS and CDR2 YFSETQ come from the germline V gene. Trimming stripped 6 bases from V and 5 bases from J, with 18 bases between. This CDR3 is 15 amino acids long. As DNA, the CDR3 is TGCGCCAGCAACCGACACAGGGGAGGGGACAATGAGCAGTTCTTC. Translating it yields CASNRHRGGDNEQFF.

The chain has TRBV14 and TRBJ1-2; maybe TRBD1 (6 bases). CDR3 length: 14 amino acids. Germline V gives CDR1 SGHDN, CDR2 FVKESK. Trimming removed 5 bases at V and 7 bases at J, with 17 bases between. The CDR3 DNA is TGTGCCAGCAGCGAGCAAAGAGGGACATCTGGCTACACCTTC. It encodes CASSEQRGTSGYTF.

The chain recombines TRBV29-1 with TRBJ1-1; D unclear. The CDR3 has 13 residues. V dropped 4 bases and J dropped 5 bases, with 14 bases sitting between them. The V gene's germline CDR1 is SQVTM and CDR2 ANQGSEA. The CDR3 region has the DNA TGCAGCGTTGGTCGTAATTTGGGGACTGAAGCTTTCTTT. Translation gives CSVGRNLGTEAFF.

The chain recombines TRBV12-3 or TRBV12-4 with TRBJ2-7; D is perhaps TRBD2 (6 bases). CDR3 length equals 13 residues. The ends were cut back, 5 bases at V and 3 bases at J, with 11 bases in the middle. This CDR3 reads CASSPGLHYEQYF. DNA of the CDR3: TGTGCCAGCAGTCCGGGACTTCACTACGAGCAGTACTTC.

The chain joins TRBV7-2 to TRBJ1-6; no clear D gene. The CDR3 contains 14 residues. V dropped 4 bases and J dropped 10 bases, with 14 bases sitting between them. CDR1 is SGHTA, CDR2 FQGNSA, per germline. The CDR3 nucleotides read TGTGCCAGCAGCTCCCGGGCTCACGGCTCACCCCTCCACTTT. Translation: CASSSRAHGSPLHF.

This clone showed up just once. The gene calls are TRBV27 and TRBJ1-6, with D unresolved. The CDR3 is made up of 14 amino acids. Trimming left V 4 bases short and J 3 bases short, with 7 bases between. The germline V gene has CDR1 MNHEY and CDR2 SMNVEV (reference sequence). CDR3: CASSSRVYNSPLHF. The CDR3 region has the DNA TGTGCCAGCAGTTCACGGGTCTATAATTCACCCCTCCACTTT.

As DNA, the CDR3 is TGTGCCACCGAGGGTCCCTCAACAGGGTTCAAGGGCTACACCTTC. This gives the protein CATEGPSTGFKGYTF. V usage is TRBV28 and J usage is TRBJ1-2; weak D call: TRBD1 (6 bases). CDR1 is MDHEN and CDR2 is SYDVKM in the germline V gene. Trimming left V 10 bases short and J 8 bases short, with 26 bases between. This CDR3 contains 15 residues.

The chain has TRBV28 and TRBJ2-7; D ambiguous. Germline-derived CDR1 and CDR2 are MDHEN and SYDVKM. The ends were cut back, 3 bases at V and 3 bases at J, with 12 bases in the middle. The CDR3 sequence is 14 residues long. CDR3 coding DNA: TGTGCCAGCAGTTTGGGTGGGTTGATCTACGAGCAGTACTTC. Protein product: CASSLGGLIYEQYF.

This chain connects TRBV5-1 to TRBJ2-1, with 7 positions matching TRBD2. The CDR3 spans 15 residues. Per germline, CDR1 SGHRS and CDR2 YFSETQ. Trimming at V came to 5 bases and at J to 5 bases, leaving 10 bases not matched to a gene. CDR3 coding DNA: TGCGCCAGCAGACTTTCCGGGACTATCCACAATGAGCAGTTCTTC. This encodes CASRLSGTIHNEQFF.

The chain recombines TRBV5-8 with TRBJ1-5, with D uncertain. Germline V CDR1 and CDR2: SGHTS, YDEGEE. The V gene lost 2 bases and the J gene lost 7 bases, with 13 bases spanning the gap. The CDR3 is 14 amino acids. The CDR3 loop reads CASSFSGSGQPQHF. The CDR3 DNA follows: TGTGCCAGCAGCTTCTCAGGTTCCGGGCAGCCCCAGCATTTT.

The chain is built from TRBV4-3 and TRBJ1-4, with D hard to call. CDR1 and CDR2 (germline): LGHNA, YSLEER. The CDR3 covers 15 residues. V was trimmed by 0 bases and J by 5 bases, leaving 10 bases between them. The CDR3 here is CASSQEGRRNEKLFF. Written as DNA, the CDR3 is TGCGCCAGCAGCCAAGAGGGCAGGAGGAATGAAAAACTGTTTTTT.

The chain couples TRBV4-3 to TRBJ1-1; 7 nucleotides align to TRBD1. Germline V gene sequence: CDR1 LGHNA, CDR2 YSLEER. The CDR3 has 16 amino acids. V lost 1 base to trimming and J lost 0 bases; unmatched junction nucleotides: 5. The DNA of the CDR3 is TGCGCCAGCAGCCAAGGTCGGGACAGAATGAACACTGAAGCTTTCTTT. It yields the protein CASSQGRDRMNTEAFF.